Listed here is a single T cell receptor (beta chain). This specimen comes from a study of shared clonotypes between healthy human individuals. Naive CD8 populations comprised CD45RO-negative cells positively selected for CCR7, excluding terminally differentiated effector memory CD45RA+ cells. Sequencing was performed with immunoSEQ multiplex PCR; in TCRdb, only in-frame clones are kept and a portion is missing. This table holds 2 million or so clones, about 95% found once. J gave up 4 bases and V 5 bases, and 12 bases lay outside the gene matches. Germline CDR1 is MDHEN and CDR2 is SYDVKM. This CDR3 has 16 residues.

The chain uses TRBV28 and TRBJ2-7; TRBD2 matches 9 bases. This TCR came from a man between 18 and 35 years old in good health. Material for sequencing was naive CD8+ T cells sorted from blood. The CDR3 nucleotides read TGTGCCAGCAGTATCCTACCGGGACTAGCATCTTACGAGCAGTACTTC. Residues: CASSILPGLASYEQYF.